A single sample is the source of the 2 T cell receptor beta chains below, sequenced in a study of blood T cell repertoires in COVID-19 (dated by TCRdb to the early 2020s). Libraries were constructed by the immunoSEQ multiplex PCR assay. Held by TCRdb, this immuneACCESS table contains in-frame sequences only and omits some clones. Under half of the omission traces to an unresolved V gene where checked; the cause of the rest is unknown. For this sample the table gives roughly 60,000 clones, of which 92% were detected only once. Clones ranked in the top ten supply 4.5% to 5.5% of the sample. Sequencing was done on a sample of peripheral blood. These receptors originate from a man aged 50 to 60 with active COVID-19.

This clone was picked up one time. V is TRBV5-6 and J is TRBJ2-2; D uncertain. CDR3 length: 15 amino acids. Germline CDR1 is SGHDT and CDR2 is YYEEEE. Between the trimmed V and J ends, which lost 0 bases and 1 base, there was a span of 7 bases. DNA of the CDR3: TGTGCCAGCAGCTTGGGGCAGAAGAACACCGGGGAGCTGTTTTTT. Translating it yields CASSLGQKNTGELFF.

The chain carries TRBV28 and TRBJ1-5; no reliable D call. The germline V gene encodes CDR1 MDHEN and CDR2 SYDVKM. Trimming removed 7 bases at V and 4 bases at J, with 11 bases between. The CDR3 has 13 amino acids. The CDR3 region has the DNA TGTGCCAGCACCATCGGGTGGAATCAGCCCCAGCATTTT. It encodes CASTIGWNQPQHF.